The entry below describes one T cell receptor (beta chain). As yet, its antigen is unknown. Combining a sample-barcoded 5' primer with a J-beta primer mix, a second PCR ran for roughly 6 to 12 cycles. Every single cDNA molecule received a tag from a template-switch adaptor with 12 random nucleotides. Each CDR3 protein is one row after TCRdb ran MiXCR on the 5' RACE reads. The sample has around 1,000,000 distinct CDR3 sequences, under 30% seen once. The germline V gene encodes CDR1 SEHNR and CDR2 FQNEAQ (reference sequence). The CDR3 runs 16 residues. The V and J ends lost 2 bases and 9 bases respectively, with 17 bases between them. The data are from a study of blood T cells in healthy people across ages. Study-level findings and limits: Measured against age, TCR beta diversity per million T cells decreased in a roughly linear manner.

The sample was also linked to a second study, of T cells of mothers and their children. As that study records: For related and unrelated pairs alike, thymic selection shapes TCR recombination output similarly.

The sequence was obtained from a girl aged 2 to 10 in good health. Sequencing was carried out using blood. The V call is TRBV7-9, the J call TRBJ1-6, with unresolved D. CDR3 sequence: CASSLQWAFRGSPLHF. CDR3 bases: TGTGCCAGCAGCTTACAGTGGGCCTTCCGCGGTTCACCCCTCCACTTT.